Listed here are 21 T cell receptor beta chains from one sample, sequenced in a study of cytotoxic CD8 clonotypes in ibrutinib-treated CLL. Measured with immunoSEQ multiplex PCR; TCRdb has only the in-frame clones, and not every one. Altogether hundreds of thousands of clones are present, 75% to 80% being singletons, with the ten largest covering around 10%. Sample: PBMCs, taken after 12 months of ibrutinib treatment. All receptors come from a human donor with chronic lymphocytic leukemia.

This clone showed up many times. The chain links TRBV6-5 to TRBJ1-5; no clear D gene. Germline V gives CDR1 MNHEY, CDR2 SVGAGI. The CDR3 totals 14 residues. V lost 5 bases and J 3 bases, leaving 11 bases between the germline ends. In nucleotides, the CDR3 is TGTGCCAGCAGTCCCGTTCAGTACAATCAGCCCCAGCATTTT. This sequence encodes CASSPVQYNQPQHF.

V is TRBV4-1 and J is TRBJ2-1; no definite D call. Germline CDR1 reads MGHRA; CDR2 reads YSYEKL. The CDR3 runs 16 residues. The germline V and J ends were trimmed by 2 bases and 0 bases, with 11 bases remaining between them. CDR3 in amino acids: CASSQWAGSSYNEQFF. In DNA, the CDR3 is TGCGCCAGCAGCCAATGGGCTGGAAGCTCCTACAATGAGCAGTTCTTC.

The V gene is TRBV5-1, the J gene TRBJ1-2, with TRBD1 matching 7 bases. CDR3 length equals 14 residues. V trimming: 4 bases; J trimming: 8 bases; junction bases outside the gene matches: 11. CDR1 and CDR2 from the germline V gene are SGHRS and YFSETQ. The CDR3 sequence: CASSTFDRAGGYTF. DNA for the CDR3: TGCGCCAGCAGCACCTTTGACAGGGCGGGAGGCTACACCTTC.

This chain connects TRBV21-1 to TRBJ2-7; the table names TRBD2, a call not compared with the DNA. TRBV21-1 is an annotated pseudogene. The CDR3 is 17 amino acids. CDR3 amino acids: CASSKDGGAGGPFEQYF. CDR3 nucleotide sequence: TGTGCCAGCAGCAAAGACGGAGGGGCGGGAGGGCCTTTCGAGCAGTACTTC.

This clone was seen only once. The chain combines TRBV6-5 with TRBJ1-2; tentatively, D is TRBD1 (5 bases). The CDR3 length is 14 residues. CDR1 and CDR2 from the germline V gene are MNHEY and SVGAGI. The V end lost 2 bases, the J end lost 7 bases, and 14 bases lay between the germline ends. CDR3 amino acids: CASSYRGLLGGYTF. CDR3 DNA sequence: TGTGCCAGCAGTTACAGGGGCCTACTTGGTGGCTACACCTTC.

This chain uses TRBV30 with TRBJ2-7; 7 positions agree with TRBD1. V shed 2 bases, J shed 3 bases, and the junction held 7 bases outside the gene matches. The germline gives CDR1 GTSNPN, CDR2 SVGIG (reference sequence). The length of the CDR3 is 14 residues. CDR3 loop: CAWSPGTAVYEQYF. As DNA, the CDR3 is TGTGCCTGGAGTCCCGGGACAGCCGTCTACGAGCAGTACTTC.

This chain links TRBV14 with TRBJ2-1; D ambiguous. The CDR3 is 13 residues long. V was cut by 4 bases and J by 7 bases, with 11 bases left in between. Germline lookup yields CDR1 SGHDN and CDR2 FVKESK. The CDR3, as DNA: TGTGCCAGCAGCCCTCCTCCTAGTAATGAGCAGTTCTTC. Translation gives CASSPPPSNEQFF.

This clone was counted between two and nine times. This chain uses TRBV28 with TRBJ1-2; TRBD1 might be the D (5 bases). V was pared by 8 bases and J by 0 bases, with 16 bases between. CDR1 is MDHEN and CDR2 is SYDVKM in the germline V gene. The CDR3 runs 15 residues. For the CDR3, the DNA is TGTGCCAGCCTCCACGGAGGGGACGCTAACTATGGCTACACCTTC. Its protein is CASLHGGDANYGYTF.

The CDR3 spells CASTPGGGSWGNTIYF. For the CDR3, the DNA is TGTGCCAGCACCCCCGGGGGGGGATCTTGGGGAAACACCATATATTTT. The V and J genes are TRBV28 and TRBJ1-3; TRBD1 is a possible D gene (5 bases). V dropped 7 bases and J dropped 4 bases, with 20 bases sitting between them. There are 16 residues in the CDR3. CDR1 and CDR2 from the germline V gene are MDHEN and SYDVKM.

The V and J genes are TRBV7-6 and TRBJ2-7, with 9 positions matching TRBD2. The CDR3 is 16 amino acids. Germline V gives CDR1 SGHVS, CDR2 FNYEAQ. Trimming cost V 3 bases and J 4 bases; bases outside gene matches: 10. As DNA, the CDR3 is TGTGCCAGCAGCTTGGGCGGGAGGGCCGGCGGGTACGAGCAGTACTTC. Encoded protein: CASSLGGRAGGYEQYF.

Regarding this clone: One end of the junction is discordant with germline, which a read error may explain. The chain is built from TRBV29-1 and TRBJ2-5, with 8 bases matching TRBD1. From germline, CDR1 is SQVTM and CDR2 ANQGSEA. The CDR3 loop spans 15 amino acids. CDR3 protein: CSIDLDRVGGETQYF. In DNA form, the CDR3 reads TGCAGCATTGACCTGGACAGGGTCGGAGGGGAGACCCAGTACTTC. The variable domain in full, with the rest retrieved from reference TRBV29-1 and TRBJ2-5, is SAVISQKPSRDICQRGTSLTIQCQVDSQVTMMFWYRQQPGQSLTLIATANQGSEATYESGFVIDKFPISRPNLTFSTLTVSNMSPEDSSIYLCSIDLDRVGGETQYFGPGTRLLVL.

The chain combines TRBV12-1 with TRBJ1-5. TRBV12-1 is flagged as a pseudogene. This CDR3 has 13 residues. The CDR3 protein is CASGGARGQPQHF. In DNA, the CDR3 is TGTGCCAGTGGGGGAGCCCGAGGTCAGCCCCAGCATTTT.

This chain uses TRBV25-1 with TRBJ2-5; D might be TRBD2 (5 bases). Germline lookup yields CDR1 MGHDK and CDR2 SYGVNS. Trimming pared 4 bases from V and 5 bases from J, leaving 5 bases between. The CDR3 has 11 residues. The CDR3 sequence: CASSGGETQYF. CDR3 DNA sequence: TGTGCCAGCAGTGGAGGGGAGACCCAGTACTTC.

The V call is TRBV28, the J call TRBJ1-5, with D tentatively TRBD1 (6 bases). Between the trimmed V and J ends, which lost 7 bases and 7 bases, there was a span of 17 bases. The germline V gene encodes CDR1 MDHEN and CDR2 SYDVKM. The CDR3 is 14 residues long. The CDR3 loop is CASTPTGGGQPQHF. Written as DNA, the CDR3 is TGTGCCAGCACCCCTACGGGGGGCGGCCAGCCCCAGCATTTT.

V gene TRBV18 combines with J gene TRBJ1-4; D gene ambiguous. The CDR3 spans 14 residues. V was shortened by 0 bases and J by 8 bases, with 10 bases between the two germline ends. From germline, CDR1 is KGHSH and CDR2 LQKENI. The CDR3 nucleotides read TGTGCCAGCTCACCACCGGGGTCGGAGGAAAAACTGTTTTTT. Protein sequence: CASSPPGSEEKLFF.

The chain couples TRBV9 to TRBJ2-6; D unclear. The CDR3 is made up of 18 amino acids. Germline CDR1 and CDR2: SGDLS and YYNGEE. The V gene lost 4 bases and the J gene lost 0 bases, with 17 bases spanning the gap. Here the CDR3 DNA reads TGTGCCAGCAGCCCCCCTCGGACGGACGGCTCTGGGGCCAACGTCCTGACTTTC. This gives the protein CASSPPRTDGSGANVLTF. Supplemented by reference TRBV9 and TRBJ2-6, the full variable domain reads DSGVTQTPKHLITATGQRVTLRCSPRSGDLSVYWYQQSLDQGLQFLIQYYNGEERAKGNILERFSAQQFPDLHSELNLSSLELGDSALYFCASSPPRTDGSGANVLTFGAGSRLTVL.

The CDR3 DNA is TGTGCCAGCAGCACCGGTCGACAGGGATCCTACGAGCAGTACTTC. It specifies CASSTGRQGSYEQYF. The chain links TRBV7-9 to TRBJ2-7; 7 nucleotides match TRBD1. V was pared by 5 bases and J by 1 base, with 8 bases of the junction left unmatched. Germline values: CDR1 SEHNR, CDR2 FQNEAQ (reference sequence). The CDR3 has 15 amino acids.

The chain couples TRBV5-1 to TRBJ1-2; D call uncertain. CDR3 length: 14 residues. The V gene's germline CDR1 is SGHRS and CDR2 YFSETQ. Trimming shortened V by 4 bases and J by 6 bases, and 16 bases separated the two germline ends. The CDR3 nucleotides are TGCGCCAGCAGCCGGCAACTCGGTGCGGATGGCTACACCTTC. Translating gives CASSRQLGADGYTF.

This chain joins TRBV5-4 and TRBJ1-4; D is possibly TRBD1 (6 bases). Germline V gene lookup returns CDR1 SGHNT and CDR2 YYREEE (reference sequence). The CDR3 spans 15 residues. V lost 3 bases and J lost 2, with 11 bases in between. Here the CDR3 DNA reads TGTGCCAGCAGCTCCAGGGGTGGGACTAATGAAAAACTGTTTTTT. Amino acid sequence: CASSSRGGTNEKLFF.

V gene TRBV5-1 combines with J gene TRBJ1-2; 7 positions agree with TRBD1. Losses at the gene ends were 0 bases for V and 5 bases for J; bases not matched to a gene: 4. The CDR3 covers 14 residues. Germline V gene lookup returns CDR1 SGHRS and CDR2 YFSETQ. In nucleotides, the CDR3 is TGCGCCAGCAGCTTGGGGTCAGGGGGATATGGCTACACCTTC. This translates into CASSLGSGGYGYTF.

This rearrangement joins TRBV13 to TRBJ2-3; D uncertain. Germline V gives CDR1 PRHDT, CDR2 FYEKMQ (reference sequence). Trimming shortened V by 7 bases and J by 0 bases, and 17 bases separated the two germline ends. The CDR3 is 16 residues long. This CDR3 is CASNALIFPSTDTQYF. In DNA, the CDR3 is TGTGCCAGCAACGCCCTCATCTTCCCTAGCACAGATACGCAGTATTTT.